A selection of T cell receptor beta chains follows, all from one sample in a study of blood T cell repertoires in COVID-19. The repertoire was sequenced with immunoSEQ multiplex PCR; TCRdb's copy has only in-frame clones and lacks some. The data hold about 160,000 clones, with roughly nine tenths observed a single time. The sequencing sample was made of peripheral blood. These receptors all come from a man in his fifties or sixties with active or convalescent COVID-19. CDR3s include the opening cysteine and the closing phenylalanine or tryptophan. D genes are given only for firm matches. Size values are once, few and many counts, or a class for expanded clones, and some rows have none.

j_gene: TRBJ2-2
v_gene: TRBV7-9
abundance: .
d_gene: TRBD1
len: 16
CDR3nt: TGTGCCAGCAGCCCCCCGGTTACAGGGGTCACCGGGGAGCTGTTTTTT
CDR3aa: CASSPPVTGVTGELFF

j_gene: TRBJ2-4
v_gene: TRBV10-1
abundance: .
d_gene: .
len: 14
CDR3nt: TGCGCCAGCAGTGATCAGATAGCCAAAAACATTCAGTACTTC
CDR3aa: CASSDQIAKNIQYF

j_gene: TRBJ1-6
v_gene: TRBV6-2/TRBV6-3
abundance: once
d_gene: .
len: 12
CDR3nt: TGTGCCAGCAGCCAACAGATCTCACCCCTCCACTTT
CDR3aa: CASSQQISPLHF

j_gene: TRBJ1-6
v_gene: TRBV9
abundance: once
d_gene: TRBD1
len: 15
CDR3nt: TGTGCCAGCAGCTCGATGGGACAGGGGGGTTCACCCCTCCACTTT
CDR3aa: CASSSMGQGGSPLHF

j_gene: TRBJ2-5
v_gene: TRBV12-5
abundance: .
d_gene: .
len: 13
CDR3nt: TGTGCTAGTGGCCGGACAGAGCAAGGGGCCCAGTACTTC
CDR3aa: CASGRTEQGAQYF

j_gene: TRBJ1-6
v_gene: TRBV2
abundance: .
d_gene: .
len: 14
CDR3nt: TGTGCCAGCCGGACTCGACCCTATAATTCACCCCTCCACTTT
CDR3aa: CASRTRPYNSPLHF

j_gene: TRBJ1-3
v_gene: TRBV10-3
abundance: .
d_gene: TRBD1
len: 14
CDR3nt: TGTGCCATCAGAGGGACAGCCTCTGGAAACACCATATATTTT
CDR3aa: CAIRGTASGNTIYF

j_gene: TRBJ2-7
v_gene: TRBV19
abundance: few
d_gene: TRBD1
len: 14
CDR3nt: TGTGCCAGCTTAAGCTCGGGACAGGGGAGCGAGCAGTACTTC
CDR3aa: CASLSSGQGSEQYF

j_gene: TRBJ1-1
v_gene: TRBV10-3
abundance: .
d_gene: .
len: 12
CDR3nt: TGTGCCATCAGGCGGGAGGCTGAGGAAGCTTTCTTT
CDR3aa: CAIRREAEEAFF

j_gene: TRBJ1-1
v_gene: TRBV12-3/TRBV12-4
abundance: .
d_gene: .
len: 12
CDR3nt: TGTGCCAGCAGTAACGGGAACACTGAAGCTTTCTTT
CDR3aa: CASSNGNTEAFF

j_gene: TRBJ1-3
v_gene: TRBV5-1
abundance: few
d_gene: .
len: 16
CDR3nt: TGCGCCAGCAGCCCCACTCTCGGGGGTTCTGGAAACACCATATATTTT
CDR3aa: CASSPTLGGSGNTIYF

j_gene: TRBJ2-7
v_gene: TRBV28
abundance: .
d_gene: TRBD2
len: 17
CDR3nt: TGTGCCAGCAGTTTAGGAGGTAGCGGGAGGTCCCCCCACGAGCAGTACTTC
CDR3aa: CASSLGGSGRSPHEQYF

j_gene: TRBJ1-2
v_gene: TRBV30
abundance: few
d_gene: TRBD1
len: 14
CDR3nt: TGTGCCTGGAGAAGGCAGGGGGCGAGCTATGGCTACACCTTC
CDR3aa: CAWRRQGASYGYTF

j_gene: TRBJ2-5
v_gene: TRBV5-4
abundance: .
d_gene: .
len: 14
CDR3nt: TGTGCCAGCAGTTTGGCGGGGATGGAAGAGACCCAGTACTTC
CDR3aa: CASSLAGMEETQYF

j_gene: TRBJ1-2
v_gene: TRBV6-1
abundance: .
d_gene: TRBD1
len: 13
CDR3nt: TGTGCCAGCAGTGACCAGGGGGCTGGGGGCTACACCTTC
CDR3aa: CASSDQGAGGYTF

j_gene: TRBJ2-3
v_gene: TRBV11-2
abundance: .
d_gene: .
len: 15
CDR3nt: TGTGCCAGCAGCTTAACGGGATTTAGCACAGATACGCAGTATTTT
CDR3aa: CASSLTGFSTDTQYF

j_gene: TRBJ2-7
v_gene: TRBV13
abundance: .
d_gene: .
len: 13
CDR3nt: TGTGCCAGCAGCTCGTCGGGACAAGGACTGCAGTACTTC
CDR3aa: CASSSSGQGLQYF

j_gene: TRBJ1-2
v_gene: TRBV5-1
abundance: .
d_gene: TRBD1
len: 16
CDR3nt: TGCGCCAGCAGCTTGGTGACGACCGGGACAGGGGACGGCTACACCTTC
CDR3aa: CASSLVTTGTGDGYTF

j_gene: TRBJ2-7
v_gene: TRBV4-1
abundance: .
d_gene: .
len: 14
CDR3nt: TGCGCCAGCAGCCAAGAGCCCCCTACCTACGAGCAGTACTTC
CDR3aa: CASSQEPPTYEQYF

j_gene: TRBJ2-3
v_gene: TRBV4-2
abundance: .
d_gene: TRBD2
len: 18
CDR3nt: TGTGCCAGCAGCCAAGGGGTCTCTAGCGGGGGACTCACAGATACGCAGTATTTT
CDR3aa: CASSQGVSSGGLTDTQYF

j_gene: TRBJ2-5
v_gene: TRBV5-1
abundance: .
d_gene: .
len: 14
CDR3nt: TGCGCCAGCTACCCGTCCGGGGGTAGGGAGACCCAGTACTTC
CDR3aa: CASYPSGGRETQYF

j_gene: TRBJ2-7
v_gene: TRBV10-1
abundance: .
d_gene: .
len: 13
CDR3nt: TGCGCCAGCAGTGATATCAGGGACTACGAGCAGTACTTC
CDR3aa: CASSDIRDYEQYF

j_gene: TRBJ1-6
v_gene: TRBV6-4
abundance: .
d_gene: .
len: 15
CDR3nt: TGTGCCAGCAGTTATCAGGTAAACTATAATTCACCCCTCCACTTT
CDR3aa: CASSYQVNYNSPLHF

j_gene: TRBJ2-5
v_gene: TRBV5-1
abundance: .
d_gene: .
len: 15
CDR3nt: TGCGCCAGCAGCACGACAGGTCCATACCAAGAGACCCAGTACTTC
CDR3aa: CASSTTGPYQETQYF

j_gene: TRBJ1-3
v_gene: TRBV6-5
abundance: .
d_gene: .
len: 15
CDR3nt: TGTGCCAGCAGTTATTCCAGGGGCCGTGGAAACACCATATATTTT
CDR3aa: CASSYSRGRGNTIYF

j_gene: TRBJ2-4
v_gene: TRBV19
abundance: .
d_gene: TRBD1
len: 15
CDR3nt: TGTGCCAGTAGTAGCCAGGGGGCAGCCAAAAACATTCAGTACTTC
CDR3aa: CASSSQGAAKNIQYF

j_gene: TRBJ1-3
v_gene: TRBV5-1
abundance: .
d_gene: .
len: 14
CDR3nt: TGCGCCAGCAGCTTGGCCCTAGAGGGAAACACCATATATTTT
CDR3aa: CASSLALEGNTIYF

j_gene: TRBJ1-5
v_gene: TRBV5-1
abundance: .
d_gene: .
len: 14
CDR3nt: TGCGCCAGCAGCGTCAACCGAGGGGGTCAGCCCCAGCATTTT
CDR3aa: CASSVNRGGQPQHF

j_gene: TRBJ2-3
v_gene: TRBV11-3
abundance: .
d_gene: .
len: 15
CDR3nt: TGTGCCAGCAGCTTAGAGGGGACAAATGGGGATACGCAGTATTTT
CDR3aa: CASSLEGTNGDTQYF

j_gene: TRBJ1-5
v_gene: TRBV6-1
abundance: once
d_gene: .
len: 13
CDR3nt: TGTGCCAGCAGTGAAGTCGGGATTCAGCCCCAGCATTTT
CDR3aa: CASSEVGIQPQHF

j_gene: TRBJ2-3
v_gene: TRBV19
abundance: .
d_gene: TRBD1
len: 15
CDR3nt: TGTGCCAGTAGTATCGGGACAGGGAGGACAGATACGCAGTATTTT
CDR3aa: CASSIGTGRTDTQYF

j_gene: TRBJ2-1
v_gene: TRBV19
abundance: .
d_gene: TRBD2
len: 15
CDR3nt: TGTGCCAGTAGTGTCCTAGCGGGAGCCTACAATGAGCAGTTCTTC
CDR3aa: CASSVLAGAYNEQFF

j_gene: TRBJ1-2
v_gene: TRBV5-6
abundance: .
d_gene: TRBD1
len: 15
CDR3nt: TGTGCCAGCAGGAGACGCACAGGGGTTAACTATGGCTACACCTTC
CDR3aa: CASRRRTGVNYGYTF

j_gene: TRBJ2-2
v_gene: TRBV11-2
abundance: .
d_gene: TRBD1
len: 16
CDR3nt: TGTGCCAGCAGCTCAGCCGGGACAGTGAACACCGGGGAGCTGTTTTTT
CDR3aa: CASSSAGTVNTGELFF

j_gene: TRBJ1-5
v_gene: TRBV19
abundance: .
d_gene: .
len: 14
CDR3nt: TGTGCCAGTAGCCCACGGACAGGCAATCAGCCCCAGCATTTT
CDR3aa: CASSPRTGNQPQHF

j_gene: TRBJ2-3
v_gene: TRBV10-2
abundance: .
d_gene: TRBD2
len: 14
CDR3nt: TGCGCCAGCAATCGACTAGCGGGAGTGGATACGCAGTATTTT
CDR3aa: CASNRLAGVDTQYF

j_gene: TRBJ1-2
v_gene: TRBV24-1
abundance: .
d_gene: .
len: 12
CDR3nt: TGTGCCACCAGAATCTTGACTGATGGCTACACCTTC
CDR3aa: CATRILTDGYTF

j_gene: TRBJ2-7
v_gene: TRBV3-1/TRBV3-2
abundance: .
d_gene: TRBD1
len: 14
CDR3nt: TGTGCCAGCAGCCCTGGACAGGGCTCCTACGAGCAGTACTTC
CDR3aa: CASSPGQGSYEQYF

j_gene: TRBJ1-1
v_gene: TRBV29-1
abundance: once
d_gene: .
len: 12
CDR3nt: TGCAGCGTTAGAAACACAAACACTGAAGCTTTCTTT
CDR3aa: CSVRNTNTEAFF

j_gene: TRBJ1-1
v_gene: TRBV29-1
abundance: .
d_gene: .
len: 12
CDR3nt: TGCAGCGTTGAAGAAATGGCCACTGAAGCTTTCTTT
CDR3aa: CSVEEMATEAFF

j_gene: TRBJ2-7
v_gene: TRBV5-1
abundance: .
d_gene: .
len: 14
CDR3nt: TGCGCCAGCAGCTCGTCCCACAGGGCCTACGAGCAGTACTTC
CDR3aa: CASSSSHRAYEQYF

j_gene: TRBJ1-4
v_gene: TRBV6-5
abundance: .
d_gene: .
len: 15
CDR3nt: TGTGCCAGCAGTTACCGGGGGAGCATCAATGAAAAACTGTTTTTT
CDR3aa: CASSYRGSINEKLFF

j_gene: TRBJ1-2
v_gene: TRBV7-2
abundance: .
d_gene: .
len: 14
CDR3nt: TGTGCCAGCAGCTTAGGCCAGATTAACTATGGCTACACCTTC
CDR3aa: CASSLGQINYGYTF

j_gene: TRBJ1-5
v_gene: TRBV2
abundance: .
d_gene: TRBD1
len: 15
CDR3nt: TGTGCCAGCAGTGGACAGGGGGCTAGCAATCAGCCCCAGCATTTT
CDR3aa: CASSGQGASNQPQHF

j_gene: TRBJ2-3
v_gene: TRBV6-4
abundance: once
d_gene: .
len: 13
CDR3nt: TGTGCCAGCAGTGACGGGGCTACAGATACGCAGTATTTT
CDR3aa: CASSDGATDTQYF

j_gene: TRBJ2-3
v_gene: TRBV6-4
abundance: .
d_gene: .
len: 15
CDR3nt: TGTGCCAGCAGTGACTCGGGGGGATTCACAGATACGCAGTATTTT
CDR3aa: CASSDSGGFTDTQYF

j_gene: TRBJ2-5
v_gene: TRBV3-1/TRBV3-2
abundance: .
d_gene: TRBD2
len: 18
CDR3nt: TGTGCCAGCAGCCAAAGCCTAGCGGGGGGCGGGGTCGGAGAGACCCAGTACTTC
CDR3aa: CASSQSLAGGGVGETQYF

j_gene: TRBJ1-2
v_gene: TRBV3-1/TRBV3-2
abundance: .
d_gene: TRBD1
len: 16
CDR3nt: TGTGCCAGCAGCTACAGGGGGCCAAATCCTAACTATGGCTACACCTTC
CDR3aa: CASSYRGPNPNYGYTF

j_gene: TRBJ1-1
v_gene: TRBV5-1
abundance: .
d_gene: .
len: 14
CDR3nt: TGCGCCAGCAGCCTGTGGGGAGGGCAAAATGAAGCTTTCTTT
CDR3aa: CASSLWGGQNEAFF

j_gene: TRBJ1-2
v_gene: TRBV7-9
abundance: .
d_gene: .
len: 13
CDR3nt: TGTGCCAGCAGCTTAGCCGGGTTATATGGCTACACCTTC
CDR3aa: CASSLAGLYGYTF

j_gene: TRBJ1-2
v_gene: TRBV3-1/TRBV3-2
abundance: .
d_gene: .
len: 15
CDR3nt: TGTGCCAGCAGCCAAGGGCAGGGGCAAGGCTATGGCTACACCTTC
CDR3aa: CASSQGQGQGYGYTF